These T cell receptor beta chains were read from a single sample in a study of cytomegalovirus exposure and HLA in healthy donors. Measured with immunoSEQ multiplex PCR; TCRdb has only the in-frame clones, and not every one. The repertoire holds some 150,000 clones, with 75% to 90% as singletons. The specimen sequenced was PBMCs. These TCRs come from a woman in her 50s in good health and CMV-seropositive. Each CDR3 is given with its conserved first and last residue. The order of the fields is clone size, J gene, V gene, D gene, CDR3 protein, CDR3 DNA. D genes are given only for firm matches. Some rows have no size entry. The others give once, few or many, or a class for an expanded clone.

clone size: NA
J gene: TRBJ2-2
V gene: TRBV9
D gene: TRBD2
CDR3 protein: CASSVGGGGARTGELFF
CDR3 DNA: TGTGCCAGCAGCGTAGGTGGCGGGGGGGCCCGGACCGGGGAGCTGTTTTTT

clone size: few
J gene: TRBJ1-5
V gene: TRBV4-2
D gene: TRBD1
CDR3 protein: CASSHVSGQGRKGNQPQHF
CDR3 DNA: TGTGCCAGCAGCCACGTTTCCGGACAGGGAAGGAAGGGCAATCAGCCCCAGCATTTT

clone size: NA
J gene: TRBJ2-7
V gene: TRBV19
D gene: TRBD1
CDR3 protein: CASSWTGLHEQYF
CDR3 DNA: TGTGCCAGTAGTTGGACAGGGTTGCACGAGCAGTACTTC

clone size: NA
J gene: TRBJ2-5
V gene: TRBV9
D gene: TRBD2
CDR3 protein: CASSFRLAQETQYF
CDR3 DNA: TGTGCCAGCAGCTTTCGACTAGCACAAGAGACCCAGTACTTC

clone size: NA
J gene: TRBJ1-3
V gene: TRBV27
D gene: TRBD1
CDR3 protein: CASSLQGISGNTIYF
CDR3 DNA: TGTGCCAGCAGTCTACAGGGGATCTCTGGAAACACCATATATTTT

clone size: NA
J gene: TRBJ2-7
V gene: TRBV7-2
D gene: NA
CDR3 protein: CASSRGPRVDNEQYF
CDR3 DNA: TGTGCCAGCAGTCGCGGGCCGCGTGTGGATAACGAGCAGTACTTC

clone size: NA
J gene: TRBJ2-2
V gene: TRBV5-1
D gene: TRBD2
CDR3 protein: CASSFGGGANTGELFF
CDR3 DNA: TGCGCCAGCAGCTTCGGCGGGGGGGCTAACACCGGGGAGCTGTTTTTT

clone size: NA
J gene: TRBJ1-1
V gene: TRBV29-1
D gene: NA
CDR3 protein: CSVAGGPNPGAFF
CDR3 DNA: TGCAGCGTGGCCGGGGGGCCAAATCCCGGAGCTTTCTTT

clone size: NA
J gene: TRBJ2-1
V gene: TRBV7-2
D gene: NA
CDR3 protein: CASSRYNTRGGGSYNEQFF
CDR3 DNA: TGTGCCAGCAGCCGATATAATACACGGGGAGGGGGATCTTACAATGAGCAGTTCTTC

clone size: NA
J gene: TRBJ1-5
V gene: TRBV30
D gene: NA
CDR3 protein: CAWSVHQVQPQHF
CDR3 DNA: TGTGCCTGGAGTGTACATCAGGTTCAGCCCCAGCATTTT

clone size: few
J gene: TRBJ1-1
V gene: TRBV10-3
D gene: TRBD1
CDR3 protein: CAISGQGRERAEAFF
CDR3 DNA: TGTGCCATCAGTGGACAGGGCAGGGAAAGGGCCGAAGCTTTCTTT

clone size: once
J gene: TRBJ2-3
V gene: TRBV2
D gene: TRBD2
CDR3 protein: CASRSGLAGAHDTQYF
CDR3 DNA: TGTGCCAGCAGATCAGGACTAGCGGGGGCCCATGATACGCAGTATTTT